This entry lists 21 T cell receptor beta chains sequenced from one sample in a study of vaccination effects on CD4 cells after COVID-19. When around nine days of culture had elapsed, CD4+ T cells were isolated. TCRdb keeps only in-frame clones here, not all; method: immunoSEQ multiplex PCR. The sample holds tens of thousands of clones, 55% to 75% seen once. No antigen is known for these receptors. Specimen: CD4+ T cells from PBMCs cultured without peptide, collected before COVID-19 vaccination. These receptors were collected from a human donor who had a prior SARS-CoV-2 infection.

The chain joins TRBV9 to TRBJ1-2; tentative D call: TRBD1 (6 bases). The CDR3 has 13 residues. CDR1 is SGDLS and CDR2 is YYNGEE in the germline V gene. The V end was cut by 5 bases, the J end by 5 bases, with 13 bases between. DNA for the CDR3: TGTGCCAGCAGGGGGGGCGGACGATATGGCTACACCTTC. Its protein is CASRGGGRYGYTF.

The V call is TRBV27, the J call TRBJ2-7; D is unresolved. Germline CDR1 is MNHEY and CDR2 is SMNVEV (reference sequence). There are 12 residues in the CDR3. Trimming pared 7 bases from V and 2 bases from J, leaving 9 bases between. CDR3 sequence reads: CASKNYAYEQYF. CDR3 in DNA: TGTGCCAGCAAAAATTACGCCTACGAGCAGTACTTC.

There are a few counts of this clone. The J gene is TRBJ1-6, the V gene TRBV5-1, with a tentative D call TRBD1 (5 bases). V lost 2 bases and J lost 5, with 11 bases in between. The CDR3 is 15 amino acids. Germline-derived CDR1 and CDR2 are SGHRS and YFSETQ. The CDR3 nucleotides read TGCGCCAGCAGCTTTGGGGGATCAGATAATTCACCCCTCCACTTT. This encodes CASSFGGSDNSPLHF.

In its sample, this clone was seen once. This rearrangement joins TRBV28 to TRBJ2-1; 11 nucleotides line up with TRBD2. Germline values: CDR1 MDHEN, CDR2 SYDVKM. The length of the CDR3 is 15 residues. V was clipped by 6 bases and J by 4 bases; unmatched bases: 5. CDR3 bases: TGTGCCAGCAGCCTCAGGACTAGCGGGTACAATGAGCAGTTCTTC. Translating it yields CASSLRTSGYNEQFF.

This clone has a handful of counts. The genes are TRBV3-1 (or the pseudogene TRBV3-2) and TRBJ1-5; D remains ambiguous. Germline assignment: CDR1 LGHDT and CDR2 YNNKEL (reference sequence). Between the trimmed V and J ends, which lost 1 base and 9 bases, there was a span of 13 bases. This CDR3 has 14 amino acids. The CDR3 sequence: CASSQAARGVPQHF. The CDR3 DNA reads TGTGCCAGCAGCCAAGCAGCCCGGGGTGTGCCCCAGCATTTT.

This clone was counted between two and nine times. Mismatch with germline at one junction end may stem from a read error. J is TRBJ1-5 and V is TRBV7-7; D gene unclear. This CDR3 has 15 amino acids. CDR1 is SSHAT and CDR2 is FNYEAQ in the germline V gene (reference sequence). The CDR3 region is CASSPEDGRNQPQHF. Written as DNA, the CDR3 is TGTGCTAGCAGCCCAGAAGACGGGAGAAATCAGCCCCAGCATTTT.

J is TRBJ1-1 and V is TRBV5-6; perhaps TRBD1 as D (6 bases). The CDR3 spans 13 residues. Germline values: CDR1 SGHDT, CDR2 YYEEEE. Trimming pared 1 base from V and 8 bases from J, leaving 12 bases between. Here the CDR3 DNA reads TGTGCCAGCAGCTTGTCAGGGGTCACCGAAGCTTTCTTT. Translating it yields CASSLSGVTEAFF.

The chain joins TRBV18 to TRBJ2-3, with D perhaps given as TRBD1 or TRBD2 (5 bases each). CDR3 length equals 15 residues. In germline, CDR1 is KGHSH, CDR2 LQKENI. Trimming shortened V by 1 base and J by 1 base, and 9 bases separated the two germline ends. The CDR3 DNA sequence: TGTGCCAGCTCACCACGACGGGGCCGCACAGATACGCAGTATTTT. This gives the protein CASSPRRGRTDTQYF.

The chain employs TRBV5-1 and TRBJ2-5; 10 bases are a match to TRBD2. V shed 6 bases, J shed 1 base, and the junction held 15 bases outside the gene matches. The CDR3 has 18 amino acids. CDR1 is SGHRS and CDR2 is YFSETQ in the germline V gene. DNA of the CDR3: TGCGCCAGCACCCTTGGGCTAGCGGGAGCCTTGGGCCAAGAGACCCAGTACTTC. Encoded protein: CASTLGLAGALGQETQYF. The variable domain in full, with the rest retrieved from reference TRBV5-1 and TRBJ2-5, is KAGVTQTPRYLIKTRGQQVTLSCSPISGHRSVSWYQQTPGQGLQFLFEYFSETQRNKGNFPGRFSGRQFSNSRSEMNVSTLELGDSALYLCASTLGLAGALGQETQYFGPGTRLLVL.

The CDR3 DNA is TGTGCCAGCAGCCAAGATCGGGCAGGGGGCTTCGGTACTGAAGCTTTCTTT. It yields the protein CASSQDRAGGFGTEAFF. The chain carries TRBV4-2 and TRBJ1-1, with TRBD1 matching 8 bases. The trim removed 0 bases at V and 5 bases at J, leaving 11 bases unmatched. This CDR3 has 17 residues. The germline V gene has CDR1 LGHNA and CDR2 YNFKEQ.

The rearrangement uses TRBV10-3 and TRBJ2-1; D gene ambiguous. V was clipped by 5 bases and J by 9 bases, with 11 bases between them. From germline, CDR1 is ENHRY and CDR2 SYGVKD. There are 12 residues in the CDR3. The CDR3 protein is CAISSDNREQFF. In nucleotides, the CDR3 is TGTGCCATCAGTAGTGACAATCGTGAGCAGTTCTTC.

The chain combines TRBV12-5 with TRBJ1-2, with 12 bases fitting TRBD1. This CDR3 comprises 18 residues. Per the germline V gene, CDR1 is LGHNT and CDR2 is FRNRAP. V lost 0 bases to trimming and J lost 6 bases; unmatched junction nucleotides: 11. The CDR3 reads CASGLVPLGDRGRDGYTF. The CDR3 coding sequence is TGTGCTAGTGGTTTGGTACCCTTGGGGGACAGGGGGCGGGATGGCTACACCTTC.

The genes are TRBV7-8 and TRBJ1-1; weak D call: TRBD1 (5 bases). The germline gives CDR1 SGHVS, CDR2 FQNEAQ. CDR3 length: 15 residues. Trimming stripped 4 bases from V and 3 bases from J, with 15 bases between. For the CDR3, the DNA is TGTGCCAGCAGCTCAGGGATAGGGGTTTACACTGAAGCTTTCTTT. Translation: CASSSGIGVYTEAFF. Full variable domain (remainder filled in from reference TRBV7-8 and TRBJ1-1): GAGVSQSPRYKVAKRGQDVALRCDPISGHVSLFWYQQALGQGPEFLTYFQNEAQLDKSGLPSDRFFAERPEGSVSTLKIQRTQQEDSAVYLCASSSGIGVYTEAFFGQGTRLTVV.

The chain recombines TRBV9 with TRBJ2-1; D gene uncertain. Germline V gene data show CDR1 as SGDLS and CDR2 as YYNGEE. This CDR3 is built from 13 residues. Trimming left V 0 bases short and J 5 bases short, with 6 bases between. Here the CDR3 reads CASSVGVNNEQFF. In nucleotides, the CDR3 is TGTGCCAGCAGCGTAGGAGTGAACAATGAGCAGTTCTTC.

This clone has just a few counts. As DNA, the CDR3 is TGTGCCAGTAGTAGAGGCAGGGAACAAGAGACCCAGTACTTC. Protein product: CASSRGREQETQYF. The chain is built from TRBV19 and TRBJ2-5, with D possibly TRBD1 on 5 matching bases. The CDR3 covers 14 residues. With 4 bases removed from V and 2 bases from J, the gap between germline ends came to 11 bases. Germline assignment: CDR1 LNHDA and CDR2 SQIVND (reference sequence).

This clone was seen only once. The chain joins TRBV4-2 to TRBJ1-1; the D is unclear. This CDR3 contains 14 residues. The germline gives CDR1 LGHNA, CDR2 YNFKEQ. Trimming pared 1 base from V and 5 bases from J, leaving 11 bases between. This CDR3 is CASSQAGPGTEAFF. CDR3 DNA: TGTGCCAGCAGCCAAGCCGGGCCGGGAACTGAAGCTTTCTTT.

The chain recombines TRBV7-9 with TRBJ2-7; 8 bases match TRBD2. This CDR3 contains 14 residues. V lost 1 base and J lost 5; bases outside the gene matches: 4. Germline V gene sequence: CDR1 SEHNR, CDR2 FQNEAQ (reference sequence). CDR3 region: CASSLGLAMDEQYF. In DNA form, the CDR3 reads TGTGCCAGCAGCTTAGGACTAGCGATGGACGAGCAGTACTTC.

The V and J genes are TRBV5-1 and TRBJ1-2; D is unclear. V lost 4 bases to trimming and J lost 3 bases, with 19 bases between them. Per germline, CDR1 SGHRS and CDR2 YFSETQ. This CDR3 spans 16 amino acids. The DNA of the CDR3 is TGCGCCAGCAGCCCTCGCGGAGGGCGCGGTGACTATGGCTACACCTTC. Amino acid sequence: CASSPRGGRGDYGYTF.

This rearrangement joins TRBV2 to TRBJ2-2; D may be TRBD2 (5 bases). The CDR3 covers 15 residues. The germline V gene has CDR1 SNHLY and CDR2 FYNNEI. V dropped 4 bases and J dropped 7 bases, with 16 bases sitting between them. The DNA of the CDR3 is TGTGCCAGCAGTGTGGAACCCGGAGGTGGCGGGGAGCTGTTTTTT. It codes for CASSVEPGGGGELFF.

Only a few counts were recorded for this clone. The chain employs TRBV30 and TRBJ1-6; no definite D call. The CDR3 extends over 12 amino acids. Germline V gene sequence: CDR1 GTSNPN, CDR2 SVGIG (reference sequence). V lost 0 bases and J 7 bases, leaving 4 bases between the germline ends. The CDR3 bases are TGTGCCTGGAGTGTGGGGAATTCACCCCTCCACTTT. Protein product: CAWSVGNSPLHF.

Regarding this clone: One end of the junction is discordant with germline, which a read error may explain. The chain links TRBV7-7 to TRBJ2-1, with D possibly TRBD1 on 6 matching bases. Germline assignment: CDR1 SSHAT and CDR2 FNYEAQ (reference sequence). This CDR3 region has 13 residues. In nucleotides, the CDR3 is TGTGCTAGCAGCTTTGGGGACAACAATGAGCAGTTCTTC. Protein: CASSFGDNNEQFF.